This is a list of T cell receptor beta chains from one sample in a study of control samples from healthy donors and cancer patients. Sequencing used immunoSEQ multiplex PCR; TCRdb keeps in-frame clones, though not all of them. This sample has under 150,000 clones; 88% occur once, and the top ten carry approximately 2.2%. Sequencing input: blood. The receptors come from a woman aged 70 to 79 in good health. The CDR3 runs from the conserved cysteine through the conserved F or W. The order of the fields is clone size, V gene, D gene, J gene, CDR3 DNA, CDR3 protein. A D gene is named only where the DNA matches it firmly. Expanded clones get a size class; other rows say once, few or many, or leave the size out.

clone size: NA
V gene: TRBV7-2
D gene: NA
J gene: TRBJ1-2
CDR3 DNA: TGTGCCAGCAGCTCCGGAAGGACAGCTAACTATGGCTACACCTTC
CDR3 protein: CASSSGRTANYGYTF

clone size: NA
V gene: TRBV5-1
D gene: NA
J gene: TRBJ1-4
CDR3 DNA: TGCGCCAGCAGTCCAAACACCCTTAATGGGGAAAAACTGTTTTTT
CDR3 protein: CASSPNTLNGEKLFF

clone size: NA
V gene: TRBV19
D gene: TRBD1
J gene: TRBJ2-1
CDR3 DNA: TGTGCCAGCCTACAGGGGAATGAGCAGTTCTTC
CDR3 protein: CASLQGNEQFF

clone size: NA
V gene: TRBV6-6
D gene: NA
J gene: TRBJ2-7
CDR3 DNA: TGTGCCAGCGCAAGCAACCGCGGTGGGATCTGGGAGCAGTACTTC
CDR3 protein: CASASNRGGIWEQYF

clone size: NA
V gene: TRBV5-4
D gene: NA
J gene: TRBJ1-3
CDR3 DNA: TGTGCCAGCAGCTCCCAGTGGGGGGGAAACACCATATATTTT
CDR3 protein: CASSSQWGGNTIYF

clone size: NA
V gene: TRBV3-1/TRBV3-2
D gene: NA
J gene: TRBJ1-1
CDR3 DNA: TGTGCCAGCAGCCGAGGGGCCGGCACTGAAGCTTTCTTT
CDR3 protein: CASSRGAGTEAFF

clone size: NA
V gene: TRBV7-3
D gene: NA
J gene: TRBJ2-3
CDR3 DNA: TGTGCCAGCAGCTTAAACTCCGCAGATACGCAGTATTTT
CDR3 protein: CASSLNSADTQYF

clone size: NA
V gene: TRBV7-3
D gene: NA
J gene: TRBJ1-1
CDR3 DNA: TGTGCCAGCAGCAAGAAGAACACTGAAGCTTTCTTT
CDR3 protein: CASSKKNTEAFF

clone size: NA
V gene: TRBV5-5
D gene: NA
J gene: TRBJ1-2
CDR3 DNA: TGTGCCAGCAGCATACACACAGGGTTGGAGGGGAGCTACACCTTC
CDR3 protein: CASSIHTGLEGSYTF

clone size: few
V gene: TRBV5-6
D gene: NA
J gene: TRBJ1-5
CDR3 DNA: TGTGCCAGCAGCAGAAAGACCGAGCCTAGCAATCAGCCCCAGCATTTT
CDR3 protein: CASSRKTEPSNQPQHF

clone size: NA
V gene: TRBV5-4
D gene: TRBD1
J gene: TRBJ1-1
CDR3 DNA: TGTGCCAGCAGCCCGGACAGGGGCAATCATGGCACTGAAGCTTTCTTT
CDR3 protein: CASSPDRGNHGTEAFF

clone size: NA
V gene: TRBV7-9
D gene: TRBD2
J gene: TRBJ2-1
CDR3 DNA: TGTGCCAGCAGCATCTCTAGCGGGGGGGCAAGTGGCTACAATGAGCAGTTCTTC
CDR3 protein: CASSISSGGASGYNEQFF

clone size: NA
V gene: TRBV7-9
D gene: NA
J gene: TRBJ1-2
CDR3 DNA: TGTGCCAGCAGCTTAGAAGGCTATGGCTACACCTTC
CDR3 protein: CASSLEGYGYTF

clone size: NA
V gene: TRBV5-1
D gene: TRBD1
J gene: TRBJ1-3
CDR3 DNA: TGCGCCAGCAGCTCAGGGGGGGTCTCTGGAAACACCATATATTTT
CDR3 protein: CASSSGGVSGNTIYF

clone size: NA
V gene: TRBV25-1
D gene: NA
J gene: TRBJ2-3
CDR3 DNA: TGTGCCAGCAGTGAATATCTGAGCGGCACTAGCACAGATACGCAGTATTTT
CDR3 protein: CASSEYLSGTSTDTQYF

clone size: NA
V gene: TRBV9
D gene: TRBD2
J gene: TRBJ2-5
CDR3 DNA: TGTGCCAGCAGCGTAGCTGCGGGGGGGCAAGAGACCCAGTACTTC
CDR3 protein: CASSVAAGGQETQYF

clone size: NA
V gene: TRBV12-3/TRBV12-4
D gene: NA
J gene: TRBJ1-5
CDR3 DNA: TGTGCCAGAGGGGAGGGAAATCAGCCCCAGCATTTT
CDR3 protein: CARGEGNQPQHF